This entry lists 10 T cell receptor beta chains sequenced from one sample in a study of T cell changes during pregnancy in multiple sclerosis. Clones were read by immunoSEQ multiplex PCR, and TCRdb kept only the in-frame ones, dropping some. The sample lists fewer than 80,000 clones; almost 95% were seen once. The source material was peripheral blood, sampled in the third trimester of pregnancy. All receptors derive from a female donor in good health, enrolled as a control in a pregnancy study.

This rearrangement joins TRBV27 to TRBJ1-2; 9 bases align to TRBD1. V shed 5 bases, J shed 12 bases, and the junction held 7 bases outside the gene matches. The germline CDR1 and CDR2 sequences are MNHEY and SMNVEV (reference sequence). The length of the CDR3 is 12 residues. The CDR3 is CASSTRQGGNTF. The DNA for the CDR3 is TGTGCCAGCAGTACGCGACAGGGGGGAAACACCTTC.

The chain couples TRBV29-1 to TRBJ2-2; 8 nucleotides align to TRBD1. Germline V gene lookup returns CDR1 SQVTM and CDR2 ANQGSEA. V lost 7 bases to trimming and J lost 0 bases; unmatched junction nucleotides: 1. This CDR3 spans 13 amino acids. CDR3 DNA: TGCAGCGGGACAGGGACGAACACCGGGGAGCTGTTTTTT. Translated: CSGTGTNTGELFF.

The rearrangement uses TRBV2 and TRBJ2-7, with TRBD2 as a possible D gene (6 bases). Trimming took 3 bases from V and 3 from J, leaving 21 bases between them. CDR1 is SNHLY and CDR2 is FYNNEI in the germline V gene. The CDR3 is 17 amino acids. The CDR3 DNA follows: TGTGCCAGCAGTGATATCGGGCGGGAAATTGGGGACTACGAGCAGTACTTC. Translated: CASSDIGREIGDYEQYF.

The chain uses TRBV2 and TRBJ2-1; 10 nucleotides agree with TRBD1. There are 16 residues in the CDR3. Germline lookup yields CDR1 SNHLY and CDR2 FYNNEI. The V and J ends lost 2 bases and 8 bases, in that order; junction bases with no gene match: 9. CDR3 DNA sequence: TGTGCCAGCAGTGAAAATGAGGGACAGGGGAGGTATGAGCAGTTCTTC. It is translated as CASSENEGQGRYEQFF.

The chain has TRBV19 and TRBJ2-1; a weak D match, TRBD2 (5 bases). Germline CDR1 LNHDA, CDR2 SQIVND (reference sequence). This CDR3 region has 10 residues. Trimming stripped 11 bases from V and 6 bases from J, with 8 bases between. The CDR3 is CASGINEQFF. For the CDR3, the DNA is TGTGCCTCGGGAATCAATGAGCAGTTCTTC.

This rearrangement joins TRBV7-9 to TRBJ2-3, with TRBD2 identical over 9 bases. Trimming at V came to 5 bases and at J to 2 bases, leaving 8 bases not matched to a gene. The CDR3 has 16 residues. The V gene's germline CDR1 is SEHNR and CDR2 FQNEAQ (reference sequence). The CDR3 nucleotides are TGTGCCAGCAGCCCCTGGACTAGCGCAAACACAGATACGCAGTATTTT. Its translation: CASSPWTSANTDTQYF. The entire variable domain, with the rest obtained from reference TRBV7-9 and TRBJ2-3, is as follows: DTGVSQNPRHKITKRGQNVTFRCDPISEHNRLYWYRQTLGQGPEFLTYFQNEAQLEKSRLLSDRFSAERPKGSFSTLEIQRTEQGDSAMYLCASSPWTSANTDTQYFGPGTRLTVL.

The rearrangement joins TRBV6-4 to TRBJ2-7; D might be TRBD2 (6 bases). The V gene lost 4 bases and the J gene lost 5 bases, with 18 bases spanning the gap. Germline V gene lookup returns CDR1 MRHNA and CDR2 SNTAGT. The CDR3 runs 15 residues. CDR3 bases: TGTGCCAGCAGTGTAGTCGAAGCGGGTATCAACGAGCAGTACTTC. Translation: CASSVVEAGINEQYF.

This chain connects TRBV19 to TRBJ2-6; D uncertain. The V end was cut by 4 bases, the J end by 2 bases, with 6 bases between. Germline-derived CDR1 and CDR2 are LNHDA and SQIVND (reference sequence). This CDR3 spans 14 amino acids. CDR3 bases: TGTGCCAGTAGTACTGGAGCTGGGGCCAACGTCCTGACTTTC. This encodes CASSTGAGANVLTF.

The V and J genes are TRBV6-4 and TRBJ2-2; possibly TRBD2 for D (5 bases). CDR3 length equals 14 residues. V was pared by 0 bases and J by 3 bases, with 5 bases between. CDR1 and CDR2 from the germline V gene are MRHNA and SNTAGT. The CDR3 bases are TGTGCCAGCAGTGACTCGCGGGACACCGGGGAGCTGTTTTTT. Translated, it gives CASSDSRDTGELFF.

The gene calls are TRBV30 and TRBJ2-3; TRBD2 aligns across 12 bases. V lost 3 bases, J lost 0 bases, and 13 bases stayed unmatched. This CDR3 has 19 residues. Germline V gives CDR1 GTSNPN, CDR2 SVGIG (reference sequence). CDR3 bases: TGTGCCTGGAGGGACAGGGGAACTAGCGGGAGGACTAGCACAGATACGCAGTATTTT. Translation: CAWRDRGTSGRTSTDTQYF.